This T cell receptor beta chain appears in the sequencing data of a study of cytotoxic CD8 clonotypes in ibrutinib-treated CLL. As to this clone: What it binds is not known.

Study outcomes and limitations: Clonality increased at ibrutinib response, then returned toward baseline at progression.

Clones were read by immunoSEQ multiplex PCR, and TCRdb kept only the in-frame ones, dropping some. Among fewer than 150,000 clones listed, around four fifths were seen once. This CDR3 has 14 amino acids. The V segment lost 5 bases and the J segment 6 bases; nucleotides outside the gene matches: 10. The germline V gene encodes CDR1 SGDLS and CDR2 YYNGEE. The specimen comprised PBMCs, sampled after 24 months of ibrutinib treatment. The chain combines TRBV9 with TRBJ1-1; 7 nucleotides match TRBD1. This TCR was sampled from a human donor with chronic lymphocytic leukemia. CDR3 DNA sequence: TGTGCCAGCAGAGGAGACAGGGCGGACTCTGAAGCTTTCTTT. As protein: CASRGDRADSEAFF.